A single T cell receptor beta chain is shown here with its context. The method was immunoSEQ multiplex PCR; TCRdb's version includes in-frame clones alone and lacks a portion of them. Among under 500,000 clones, nearly 90% were seen once, and the ten largest hold about 2%. This CDR3 comprises 14 residues. V was trimmed by 4 bases and J by 6 bases, leaving 13 bases between them. Germline CDR1 reads MGHDK; CDR2 reads SYGVNS. The data are from a study of blood T cell repertoires in COVID-19. Study information: T cells, B-cell-depleted T cells, or PBMCs provided the cDNA or gDNA that served as material.

The sequence derives from a woman under 30 with acute COVID-19. This chain connects TRBV25-1 to TRBJ2-1; D is perhaps TRBD2 (5 bases). Input material: PBMCs or T cells enriched from blood (not recorded which). CDR3: CASSAFFRGNEQFF. CDR3 sequence (DNA): TGTGCCAGCAGTGCCTTTTTCCGGGGCAATGAGCAGTTCTTC.